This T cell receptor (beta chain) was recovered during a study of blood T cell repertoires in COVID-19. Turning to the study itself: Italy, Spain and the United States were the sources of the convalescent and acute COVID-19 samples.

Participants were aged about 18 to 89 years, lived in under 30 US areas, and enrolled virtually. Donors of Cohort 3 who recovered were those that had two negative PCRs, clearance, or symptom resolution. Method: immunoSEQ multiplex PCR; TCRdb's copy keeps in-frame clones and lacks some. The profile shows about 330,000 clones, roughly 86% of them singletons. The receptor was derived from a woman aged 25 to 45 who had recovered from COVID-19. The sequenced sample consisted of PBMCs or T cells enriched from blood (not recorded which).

CDR3 residues: CASSVGDRVGEQFF. The CDR3 DNA reads TGTGCCAGCAGCGTAGGGGACAGGGTAGGTGAGCAGTTCTTC. The rearrangement uses TRBV9 and TRBJ2-1, with 9 bases fitting TRBD1. The CDR3 is 14 residues long. The germline gives CDR1 SGDLS, CDR2 YYNGEE. Trimming took 0 bases from V and 9 from J; bases not matched to a gene: 4.